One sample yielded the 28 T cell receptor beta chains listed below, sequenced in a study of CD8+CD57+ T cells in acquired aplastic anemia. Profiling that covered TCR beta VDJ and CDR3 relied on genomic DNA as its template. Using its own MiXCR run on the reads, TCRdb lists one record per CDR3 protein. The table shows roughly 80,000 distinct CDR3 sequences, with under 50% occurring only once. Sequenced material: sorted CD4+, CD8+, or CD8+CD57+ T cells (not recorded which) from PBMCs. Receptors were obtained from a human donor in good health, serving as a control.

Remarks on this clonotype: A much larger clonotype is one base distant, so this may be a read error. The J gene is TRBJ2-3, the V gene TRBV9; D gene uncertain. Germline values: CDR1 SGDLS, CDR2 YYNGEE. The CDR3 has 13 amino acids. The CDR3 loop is CPSSVTDTDTQYF. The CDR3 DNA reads TGTCCCAGCAGCGTTACTGACACAGATACGCAGTATTTT. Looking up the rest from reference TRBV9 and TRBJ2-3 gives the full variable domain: DSGVTQTPKHLITATGQRVTLRCSPRSGDLSVYWYQQSLDQGLQFLIQYYNGEERAKGNILERFSAQQFPDLHSELNLSSLELGDSALYFCPSSVTDTDTQYFGPGTRLTVL.

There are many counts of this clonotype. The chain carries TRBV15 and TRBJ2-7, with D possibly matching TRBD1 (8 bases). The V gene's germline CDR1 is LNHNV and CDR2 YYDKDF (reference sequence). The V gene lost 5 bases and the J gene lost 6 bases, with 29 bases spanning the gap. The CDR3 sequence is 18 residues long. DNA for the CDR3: TGTGCCACCAGCGGATGGAACCTCAGGGGGCGCGGGGGAGGCGAGCAGTACTTC. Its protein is CATSGWNLRGRGGGEQYF.

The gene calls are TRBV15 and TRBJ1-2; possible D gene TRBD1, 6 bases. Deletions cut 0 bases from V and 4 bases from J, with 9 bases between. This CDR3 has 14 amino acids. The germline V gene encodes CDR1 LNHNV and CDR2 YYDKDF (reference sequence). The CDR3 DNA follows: TGTGCCACCAGCAGAGATGTGGGGGCCTATGGCTACACCTTC. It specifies CATSRDVGAYGYTF.

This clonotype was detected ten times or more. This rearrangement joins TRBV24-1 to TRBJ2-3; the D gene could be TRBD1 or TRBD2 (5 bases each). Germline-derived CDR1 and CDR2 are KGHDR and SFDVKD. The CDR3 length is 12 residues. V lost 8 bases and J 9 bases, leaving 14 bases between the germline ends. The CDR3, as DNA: TGTGCCACCAAGATGCACGGGACCACGCAGTATTTT. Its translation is CATKMHGTTQYF.

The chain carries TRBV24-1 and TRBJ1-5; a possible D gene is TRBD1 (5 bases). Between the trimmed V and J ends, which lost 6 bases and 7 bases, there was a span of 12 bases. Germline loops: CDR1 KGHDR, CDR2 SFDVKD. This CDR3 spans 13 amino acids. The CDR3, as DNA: TGTGCCACCAGTTTATCGAGGGGCCAGCCCCAGCATTTT. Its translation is CATSLSRGQPQHF.

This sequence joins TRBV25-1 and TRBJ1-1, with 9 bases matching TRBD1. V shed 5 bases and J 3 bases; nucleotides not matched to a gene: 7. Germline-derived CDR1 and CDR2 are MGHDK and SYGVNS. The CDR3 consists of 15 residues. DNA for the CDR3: TGTGCCAGCAGTCCCCGGGACAGGGTCGACACTGAAGCTTTCTTT. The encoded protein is CASSPRDRVDTEAFF.

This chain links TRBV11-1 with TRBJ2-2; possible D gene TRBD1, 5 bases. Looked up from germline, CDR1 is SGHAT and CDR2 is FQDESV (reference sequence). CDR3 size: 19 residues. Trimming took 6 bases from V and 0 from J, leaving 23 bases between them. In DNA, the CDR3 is TGTGCCAGCAGTACCCAGGGTCCCCAGGGCTGTGCGAACACCGGGGAGCTGTTTTTT. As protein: CASSTQGPQGCANTGELFF.

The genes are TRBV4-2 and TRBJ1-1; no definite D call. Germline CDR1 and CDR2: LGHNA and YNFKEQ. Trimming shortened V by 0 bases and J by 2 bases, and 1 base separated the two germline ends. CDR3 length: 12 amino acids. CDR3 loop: CASSQDNTEAFF. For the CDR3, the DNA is TGTGCCAGCAGCCAAGATAACACTGAAGCTTTCTTT.

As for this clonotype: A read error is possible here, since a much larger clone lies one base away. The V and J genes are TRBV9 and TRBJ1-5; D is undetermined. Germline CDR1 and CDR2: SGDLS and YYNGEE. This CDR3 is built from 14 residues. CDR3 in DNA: TGTGTCAGCAGCGTAGGCGGCGGCAATCAGCCCCAGCATTTT. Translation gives CVSSVGGGNQPQHF.

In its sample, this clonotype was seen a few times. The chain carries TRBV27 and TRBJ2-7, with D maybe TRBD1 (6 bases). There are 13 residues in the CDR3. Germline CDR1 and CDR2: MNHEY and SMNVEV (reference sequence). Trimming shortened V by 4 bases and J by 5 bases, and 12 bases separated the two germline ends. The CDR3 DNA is TGTGCCAGCAGTTACGCAGGGGCCCACGAGCAGTACTTC. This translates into CASSYAGAHEQYF.

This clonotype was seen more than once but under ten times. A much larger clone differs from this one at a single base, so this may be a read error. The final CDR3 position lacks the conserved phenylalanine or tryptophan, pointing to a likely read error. The CDR3 spells CATPRVLSGNTIYL. CDR3 nucleotide sequence: TGTGCCACCCCCAGGGTCCTCTCTGGAAACACCATATATCTT. The genes are TRBV24-1 and TRBJ1-3; TRBD1 is a possible D gene (5 bases). The CDR3 consists of 14 residues. Germline V CDR1 and CDR2: KGHDR, SFDVKD. Trimming took 9 bases from V and 0 from J, leaving 11 bases between them.

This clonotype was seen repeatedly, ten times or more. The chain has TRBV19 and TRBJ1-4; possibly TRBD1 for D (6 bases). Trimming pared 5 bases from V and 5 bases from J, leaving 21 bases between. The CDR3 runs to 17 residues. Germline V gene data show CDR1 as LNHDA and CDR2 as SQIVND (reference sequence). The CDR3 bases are TGTGCCAGTAGTGACTCGTTTACAGGGTCGGTAAATGAAAAACTGTTTTTT. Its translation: CASSDSFTGSVNEKLFF.

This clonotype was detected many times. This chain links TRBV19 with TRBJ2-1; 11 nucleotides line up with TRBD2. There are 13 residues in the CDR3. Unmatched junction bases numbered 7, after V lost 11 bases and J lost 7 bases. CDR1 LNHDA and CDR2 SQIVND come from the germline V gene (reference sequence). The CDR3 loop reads CAPVGTSGNEQFF. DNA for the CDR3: TGTGCCCCCGTGGGGACTAGCGGTAATGAGCAGTTCTTC.

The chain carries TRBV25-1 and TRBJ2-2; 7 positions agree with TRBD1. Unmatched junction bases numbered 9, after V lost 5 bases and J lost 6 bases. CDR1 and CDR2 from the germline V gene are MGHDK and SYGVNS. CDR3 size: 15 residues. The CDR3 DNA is TGTGCCAGCAGTTTGTATCAGGGGGTCCCCGGGGAGCTGTTTTTT. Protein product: CASSLYQGVPGELFF.

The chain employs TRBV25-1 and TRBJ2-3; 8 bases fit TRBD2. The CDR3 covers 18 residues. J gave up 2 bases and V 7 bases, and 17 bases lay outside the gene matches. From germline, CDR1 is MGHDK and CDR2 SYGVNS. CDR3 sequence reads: CASTELPGLVSSTDTQYF. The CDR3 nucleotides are TGTGCCAGCACCGAACTGCCGGGACTAGTAAGTTCCACAGATACGCAGTATTTT.

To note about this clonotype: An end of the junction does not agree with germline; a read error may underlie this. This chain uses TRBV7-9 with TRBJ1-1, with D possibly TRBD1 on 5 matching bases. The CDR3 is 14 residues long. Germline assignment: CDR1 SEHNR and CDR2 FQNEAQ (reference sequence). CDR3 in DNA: TGTGCCGGCAGCTTGGACACCGAGAACACTGAAGCTTTCTTT. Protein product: CAGSLDTENTEAFF.

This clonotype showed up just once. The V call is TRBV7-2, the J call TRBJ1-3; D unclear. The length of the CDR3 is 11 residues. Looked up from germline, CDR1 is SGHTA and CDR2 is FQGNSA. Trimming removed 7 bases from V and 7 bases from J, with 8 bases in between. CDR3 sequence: CASTLWNTIYF. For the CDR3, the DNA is TGTGCCAGCACCCTGTGGAACACCATATATTTT. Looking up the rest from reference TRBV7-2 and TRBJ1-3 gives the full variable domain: GAGVSQSPSNKVTEKGKDVELRCDPISGHTALYWYRQSLGQGLEFLIYFQGNSAPDKSGLPSDRFSAERTGGSVSTLTIQRTQQEDSAVYLCASTLWNTIYFGEGSWLTVV.

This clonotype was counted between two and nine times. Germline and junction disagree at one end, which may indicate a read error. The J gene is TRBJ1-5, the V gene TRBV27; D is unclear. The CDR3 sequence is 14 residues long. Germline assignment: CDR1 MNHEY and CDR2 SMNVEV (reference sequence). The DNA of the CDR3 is TGTGCCAGCAGTTTGGTTCAGAGCAATCAGCCCCGGCATTTT. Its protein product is CASSLVQSNQPRHF.

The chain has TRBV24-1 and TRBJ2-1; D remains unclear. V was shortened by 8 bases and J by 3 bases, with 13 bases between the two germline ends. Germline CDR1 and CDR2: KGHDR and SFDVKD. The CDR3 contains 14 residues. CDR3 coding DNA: TGTGCCACCAATAGCTTCGGCGGCTACAATGAGCAGTTCTTC. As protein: CATNSFGGYNEQFF.

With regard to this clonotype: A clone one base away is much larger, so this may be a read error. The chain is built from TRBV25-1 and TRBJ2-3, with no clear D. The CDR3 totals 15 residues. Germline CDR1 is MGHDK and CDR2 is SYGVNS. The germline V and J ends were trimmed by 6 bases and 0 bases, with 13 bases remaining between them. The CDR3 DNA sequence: TGTGCCAGCAGCCTAACTGGCGGTAGCACAGATACGCAGTATTTT. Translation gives CASSLTGGSTDTQYF. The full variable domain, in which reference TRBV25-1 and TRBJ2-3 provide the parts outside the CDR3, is EADIYQTPRYLVIGTGKKITLECSQTMGHDKMYWYQQDPGMELHLIHYSYGVNSTEKGDLSSESTVSRIRTEHFPLTLESARPSHTSQYLCASSLTGGSTDTQYFGPGTRLTVL.

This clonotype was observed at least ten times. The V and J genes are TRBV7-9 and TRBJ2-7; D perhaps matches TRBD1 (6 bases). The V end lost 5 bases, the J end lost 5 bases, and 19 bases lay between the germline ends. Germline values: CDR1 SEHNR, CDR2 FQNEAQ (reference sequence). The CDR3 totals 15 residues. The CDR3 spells CASSGGAQGIHEQYF. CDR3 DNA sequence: TGTGCCAGCAGCGGGGGAGCACAGGGTATCCACGAGCAGTACTTC.

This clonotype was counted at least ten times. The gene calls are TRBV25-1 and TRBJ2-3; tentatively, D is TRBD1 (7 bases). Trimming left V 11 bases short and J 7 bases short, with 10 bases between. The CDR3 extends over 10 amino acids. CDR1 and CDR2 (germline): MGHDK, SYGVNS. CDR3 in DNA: TGTGCCTCAGGGGGGAATACGCAGTATTTT. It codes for CASGGNTQYF.

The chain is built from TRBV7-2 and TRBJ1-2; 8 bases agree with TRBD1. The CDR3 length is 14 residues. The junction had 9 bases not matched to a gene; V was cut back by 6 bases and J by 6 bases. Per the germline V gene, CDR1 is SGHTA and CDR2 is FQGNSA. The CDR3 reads CASRMAGQGHGYTF. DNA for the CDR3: TGTGCCAGCAGGATGGCCGGACAGGGACATGGCTACACCTTC.

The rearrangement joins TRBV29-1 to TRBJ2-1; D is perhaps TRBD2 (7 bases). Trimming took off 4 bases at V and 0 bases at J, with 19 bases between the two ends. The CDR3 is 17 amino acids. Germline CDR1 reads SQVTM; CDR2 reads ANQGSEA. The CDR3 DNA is TGCAGCGTTGTGGGGGGGCCTTCCGTAAGCTCCTACAATGAGCAGTTCTTC. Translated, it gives CSVVGGPSVSSYNEQFF.

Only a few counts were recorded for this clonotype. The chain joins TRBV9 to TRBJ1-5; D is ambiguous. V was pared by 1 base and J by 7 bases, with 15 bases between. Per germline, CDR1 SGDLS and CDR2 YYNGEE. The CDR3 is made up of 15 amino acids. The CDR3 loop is CASSVTDVAGQPQHF. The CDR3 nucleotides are TGTGCCAGCAGCGTAACGGACGTAGCCGGGCAGCCCCAGCATTTT.

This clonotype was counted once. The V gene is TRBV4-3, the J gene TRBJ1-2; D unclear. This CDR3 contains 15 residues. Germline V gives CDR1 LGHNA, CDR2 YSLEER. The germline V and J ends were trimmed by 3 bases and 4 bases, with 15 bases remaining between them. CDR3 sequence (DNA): TGCGCCAGCAGCCACGAGGGAGAAGACTCCTATGGCTACACCTTC. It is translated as CASSHEGEDSYGYTF.

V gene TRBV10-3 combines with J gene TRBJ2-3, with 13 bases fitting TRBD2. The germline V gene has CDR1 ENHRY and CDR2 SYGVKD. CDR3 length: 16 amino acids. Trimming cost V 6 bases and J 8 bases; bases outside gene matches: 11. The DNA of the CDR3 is TGTGCCATCAGCCGCGGGACTAGCGGGGAGGTTGGTACGCAGTATTTT. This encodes CAISRGTSGEVGTQYF.

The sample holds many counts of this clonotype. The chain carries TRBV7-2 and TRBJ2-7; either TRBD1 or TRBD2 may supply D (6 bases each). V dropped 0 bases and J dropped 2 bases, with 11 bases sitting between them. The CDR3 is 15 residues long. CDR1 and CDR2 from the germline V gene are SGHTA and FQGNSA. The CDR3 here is CASSLAGGRTYEQYF. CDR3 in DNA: TGTGCCAGCAGCTTAGCGGGGGGCCGTACCTACGAGCAGTACTTC. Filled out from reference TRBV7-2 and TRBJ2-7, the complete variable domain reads GAGVSQSPSNKVTEKGKDVELRCDPISGHTALYWYRQSLGQGLEFLIYFQGNSAPDKSGLPSDRFSAERTGGSVSTLTIQRTQQEDSAVYLCASSLAGGRTYEQYFGPGTRLTVT.